This T cell receptor (beta chain) was sequenced during a study of OX40 agonist ivuxolimab in advanced cancers. Overall study context: Clinicians treated patients with ivuxolimab, an agonistic anti-OX40 (CD134) antibody.

This table comes from immunoSEQ multiplex PCR, and its TCRdb copy is limited to in-frame clones, with some not included. The sample holds 77,000 or so clones; around 94% are singletons and the top ten take roughly 20%. Per the germline V gene, CDR1 is SGHTA and CDR2 is FQGNSA. This CDR3 comprises 12 residues. The V gene lost 5 bases and the J gene lost 7 bases, with 9 bases spanning the gap. This rearrangement joins TRBV7-2 to TRBJ2-1; D remains ambiguous. The sequencing used CD4+ or CD8+ T cells sorted from blood, collected in a trial of the OX40 agonist ivuxolimab. The receptor was isolated from an adult with an advanced solid tumor such as melanoma, head and neck, liver or kidney cancer. CDR3 sequence (DNA): TGTGCCAGCAGCCCCACTACAAATGAGCAGTTCTTC. The encoded protein is CASSPTTNEQFF. The full variable domain, rest sourced from reference TRBV7-2 and TRBJ2-1, is GAGVSQSPSNKVTEKGKDVELRCDPISGHTALYWYRQSLGQGLEFLIYFQGNSAPDKSGLPSDRFSAERTGGSVSTLTIQRTQQEDSAVYLCASSPTTNEQFFGPGTRLTVL.